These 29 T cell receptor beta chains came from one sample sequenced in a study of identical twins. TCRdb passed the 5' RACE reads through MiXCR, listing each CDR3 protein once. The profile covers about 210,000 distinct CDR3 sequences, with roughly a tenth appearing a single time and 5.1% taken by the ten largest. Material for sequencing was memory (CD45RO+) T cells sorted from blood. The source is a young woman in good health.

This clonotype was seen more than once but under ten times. The CDR3 DNA reads TGTGCCAGCAGTCCCACGCGGGACAGGGACCCGCTCCTCTATGGCTACACCTTC. Translated: CASSPTRDRDPLLYGYTF. The chain couples TRBV12-3 or TRBV12-4 to TRBJ1-2; 9 nucleotides line up with TRBD1. V lost 5 bases to trimming and J lost 4 bases; unmatched junction nucleotides: 17. The CDR3 is made up of 18 amino acids.

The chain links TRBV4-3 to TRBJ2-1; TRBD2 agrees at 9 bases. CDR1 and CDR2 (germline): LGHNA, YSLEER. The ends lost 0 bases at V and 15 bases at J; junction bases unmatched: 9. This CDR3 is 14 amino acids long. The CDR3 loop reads CASSQDRREGPRFF. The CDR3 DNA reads TGCGCCAGCAGCCAAGATAGGCGGGAGGGCCCACGGTTCTTC.

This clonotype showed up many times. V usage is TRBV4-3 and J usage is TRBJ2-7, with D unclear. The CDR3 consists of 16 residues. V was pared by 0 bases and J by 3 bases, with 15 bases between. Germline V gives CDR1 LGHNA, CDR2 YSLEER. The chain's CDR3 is CASSQDVSAVFYEQYF. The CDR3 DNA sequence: TGCGCCAGCAGCCAAGACGTATCGGCAGTATTCTACGAGCAGTACTTC.

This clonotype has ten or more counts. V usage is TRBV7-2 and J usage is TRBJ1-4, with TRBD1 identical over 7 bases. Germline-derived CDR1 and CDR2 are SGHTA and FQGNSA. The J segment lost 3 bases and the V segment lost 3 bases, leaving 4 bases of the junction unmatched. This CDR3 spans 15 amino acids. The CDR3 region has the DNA TGTGCCAGCAGCTTCCTGGGACAGTCTAATGAAAAACTGTTTTTT. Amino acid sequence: CASSFLGQSNEKLFF.

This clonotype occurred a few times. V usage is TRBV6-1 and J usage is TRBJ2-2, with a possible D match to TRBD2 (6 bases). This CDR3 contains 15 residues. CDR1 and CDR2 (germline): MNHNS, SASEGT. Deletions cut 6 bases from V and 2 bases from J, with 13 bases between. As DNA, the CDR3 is TGTGCCAGCAGACCGGGAGAACGTAACACCGGGGAGCTGTTTTTT. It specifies CASRPGERNTGELFF.

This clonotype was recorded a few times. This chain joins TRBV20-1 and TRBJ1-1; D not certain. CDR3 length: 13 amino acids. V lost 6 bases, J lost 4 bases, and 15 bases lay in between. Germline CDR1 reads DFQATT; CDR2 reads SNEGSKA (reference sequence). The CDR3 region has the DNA TGCAGTGCCAATAGGGAGATGCGCACTGAAGCTTTCTTT. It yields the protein CSANREMRTEAFF.

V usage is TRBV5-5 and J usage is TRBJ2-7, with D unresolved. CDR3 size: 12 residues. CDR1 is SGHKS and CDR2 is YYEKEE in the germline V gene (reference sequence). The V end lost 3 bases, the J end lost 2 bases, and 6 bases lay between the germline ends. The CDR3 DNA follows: TGTGCCAGCAGCTATAACCCCTACGAGCAGTACTTC. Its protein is CASSYNPYEQYF. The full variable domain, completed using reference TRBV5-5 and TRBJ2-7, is DAGVTQSPTHLIKTRGQQVTLRCSPISGHKSVSWYQQVLGQGPQFIFQYYEKEERGRGNFPDRFSARQFPNYSSELNVNALLLGDSALYLCASSYNPYEQYFGPGTRLTVT.

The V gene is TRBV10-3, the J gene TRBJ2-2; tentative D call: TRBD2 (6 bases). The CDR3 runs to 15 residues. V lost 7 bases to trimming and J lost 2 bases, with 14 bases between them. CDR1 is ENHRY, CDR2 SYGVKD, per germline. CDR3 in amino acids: CAITGYSGNTGELFF. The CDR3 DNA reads TGTGCCATCACCGGGTATAGCGGCAACACCGGGGAGCTGTTTTTT.

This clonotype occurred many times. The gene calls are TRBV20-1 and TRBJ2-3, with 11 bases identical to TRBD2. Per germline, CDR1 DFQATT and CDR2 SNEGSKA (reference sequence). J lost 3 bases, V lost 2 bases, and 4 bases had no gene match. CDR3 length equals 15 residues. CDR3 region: CSARISGRATDTQYF. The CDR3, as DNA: TGCAGTGCTAGAATTAGCGGGAGGGCGACAGATACGCAGTATTTT.

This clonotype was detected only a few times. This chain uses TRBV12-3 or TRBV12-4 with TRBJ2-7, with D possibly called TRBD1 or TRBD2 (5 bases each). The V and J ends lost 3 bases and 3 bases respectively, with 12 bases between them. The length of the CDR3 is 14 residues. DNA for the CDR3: TGTGCCAGCAGTTTCCCGGGGCAAAACTACGAGCAGTACTTC. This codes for CASSFPGQNYEQYF.

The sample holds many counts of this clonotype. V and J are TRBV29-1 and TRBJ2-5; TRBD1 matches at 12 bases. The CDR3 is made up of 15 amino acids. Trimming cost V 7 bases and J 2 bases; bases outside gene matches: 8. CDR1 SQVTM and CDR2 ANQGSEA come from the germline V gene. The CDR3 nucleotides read TGCAGCGCCGGGACAGGGGGCATGAGGCAAGAGACCCAGTACTTC. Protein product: CSAGTGGMRQETQYF.

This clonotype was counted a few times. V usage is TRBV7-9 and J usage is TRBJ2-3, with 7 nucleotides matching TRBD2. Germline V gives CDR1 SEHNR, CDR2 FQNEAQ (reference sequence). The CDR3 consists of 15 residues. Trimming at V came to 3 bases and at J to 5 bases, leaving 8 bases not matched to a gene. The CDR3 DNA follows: TGTGCCAGCAGCTTTTCGAGGGAGGGCCGAGATACGCAGTATTTT. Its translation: CASSFSREGRDTQYF.

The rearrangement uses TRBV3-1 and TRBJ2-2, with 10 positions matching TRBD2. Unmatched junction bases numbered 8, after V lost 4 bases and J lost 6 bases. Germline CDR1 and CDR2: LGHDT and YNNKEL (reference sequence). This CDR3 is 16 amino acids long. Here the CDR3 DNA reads TGTGCCAGCAGCCGGAGCGGGAGGGCCTTTTCCGGGGAGCTGTTTTTT. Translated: CASSRSGRAFSGELFF.

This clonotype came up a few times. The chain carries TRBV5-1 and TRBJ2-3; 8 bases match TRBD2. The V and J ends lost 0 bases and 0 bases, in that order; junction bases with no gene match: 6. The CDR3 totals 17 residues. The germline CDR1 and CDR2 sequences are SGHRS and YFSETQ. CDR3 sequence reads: CASSLAGGPSSTDTQYF. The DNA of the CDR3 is TGCGCCAGCAGCTTGGCGGGGGGGCCGAGTAGCACAGATACGCAGTATTTT. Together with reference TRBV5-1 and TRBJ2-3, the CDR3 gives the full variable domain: KAGVTQTPRYLIKTRGQQVTLSCSPISGHRSVSWYQQTPGQGLQFLFEYFSETQRNKGNFPGRFSGRQFSNSRSEMNVSTLELGDSALYLCASSLAGGPSSTDTQYFGPGTRLTVL.

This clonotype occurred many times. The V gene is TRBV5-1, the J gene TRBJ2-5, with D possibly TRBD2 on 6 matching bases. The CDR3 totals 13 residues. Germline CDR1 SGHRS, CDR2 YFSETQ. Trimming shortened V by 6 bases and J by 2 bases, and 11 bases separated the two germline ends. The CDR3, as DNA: TGCGCCAGCAAATACGGGAGTCAAGAGACCCAGTACTTC. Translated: CASKYGSQETQYF.

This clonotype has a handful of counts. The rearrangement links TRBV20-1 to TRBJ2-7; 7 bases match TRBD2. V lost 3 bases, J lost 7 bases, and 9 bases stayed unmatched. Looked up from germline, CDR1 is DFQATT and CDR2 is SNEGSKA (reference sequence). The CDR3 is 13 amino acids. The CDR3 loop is CSASFAGVAEQYF. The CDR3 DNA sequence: TGCAGTGCTAGTTTCGCGGGGGTGGCTGAGCAGTACTTC.

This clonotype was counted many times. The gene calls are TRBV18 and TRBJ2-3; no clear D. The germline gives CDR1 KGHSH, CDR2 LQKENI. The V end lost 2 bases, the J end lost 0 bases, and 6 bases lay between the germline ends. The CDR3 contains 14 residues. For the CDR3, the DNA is TGTGCCAGCTCACCAAGCACTAGCACAGATACGCAGTATTTT. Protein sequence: CASSPSTSTDTQYF.

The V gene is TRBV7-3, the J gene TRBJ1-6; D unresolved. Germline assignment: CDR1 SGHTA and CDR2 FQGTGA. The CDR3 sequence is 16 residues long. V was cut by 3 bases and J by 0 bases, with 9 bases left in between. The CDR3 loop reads CASSLGASSYNSPLHF. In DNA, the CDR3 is TGTGCCAGCAGCTTGGGAGCAAGCTCCTATAATTCACCCCTCCACTTT.

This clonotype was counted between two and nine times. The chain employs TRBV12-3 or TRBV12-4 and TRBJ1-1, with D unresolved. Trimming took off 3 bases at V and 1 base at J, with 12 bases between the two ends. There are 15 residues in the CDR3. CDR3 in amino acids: CASSFLGLRNTEAFF. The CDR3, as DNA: TGTGCCAGCAGTTTTCTCGGACTCCGGAACACTGAAGCTTTCTTT.

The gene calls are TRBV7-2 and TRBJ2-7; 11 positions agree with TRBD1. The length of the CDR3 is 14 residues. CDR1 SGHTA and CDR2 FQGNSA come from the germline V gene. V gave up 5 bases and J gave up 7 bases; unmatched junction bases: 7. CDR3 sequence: CASSLGQGAGEQYF. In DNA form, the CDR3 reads TGTGCCAGCAGCCTCGGACAGGGGGCAGGGGAGCAGTACTTC.

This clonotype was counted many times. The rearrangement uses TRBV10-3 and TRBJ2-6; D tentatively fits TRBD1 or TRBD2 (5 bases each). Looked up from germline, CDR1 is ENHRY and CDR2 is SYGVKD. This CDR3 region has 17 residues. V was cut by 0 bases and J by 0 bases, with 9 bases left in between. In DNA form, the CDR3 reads TGTGCCATCAGTGAGTCTGGGGGAACCTCTGGGGCCAACGTCCTGACTTTC. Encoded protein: CAISESGGTSGANVLTF.

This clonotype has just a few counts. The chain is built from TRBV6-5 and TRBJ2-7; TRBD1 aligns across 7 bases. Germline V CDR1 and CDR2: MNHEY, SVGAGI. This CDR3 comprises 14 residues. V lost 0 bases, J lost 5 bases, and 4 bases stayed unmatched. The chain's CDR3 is CASSYSNQGDEQYF. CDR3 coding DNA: TGTGCCAGCAGTTACTCGAATCAGGGGGACGAGCAGTACTTC.

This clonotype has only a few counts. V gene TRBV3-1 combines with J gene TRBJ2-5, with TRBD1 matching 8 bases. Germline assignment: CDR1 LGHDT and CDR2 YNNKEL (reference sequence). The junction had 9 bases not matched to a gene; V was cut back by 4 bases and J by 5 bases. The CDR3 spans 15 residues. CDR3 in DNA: TGTGCCAGCAGCCTCCGGGACAGGCCTTGGGAGACCCAGTACTTC. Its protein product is CASSLRDRPWETQYF.

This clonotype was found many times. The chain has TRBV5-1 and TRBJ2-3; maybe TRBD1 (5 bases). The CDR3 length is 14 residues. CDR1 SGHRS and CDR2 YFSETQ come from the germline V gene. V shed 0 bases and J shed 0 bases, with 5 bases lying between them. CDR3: CASSLGQSTDTQYF. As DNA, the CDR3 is TGCGCCAGCAGCTTGGGACAGAGCACAGATACGCAGTATTTT. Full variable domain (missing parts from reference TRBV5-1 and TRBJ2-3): KAGVTQTPRYLIKTRGQQVTLSCSPISGHRSVSWYQQTPGQGLQFLFEYFSETQRNKGNFPGRFSGRQFSNSRSEMNVSTLELGDSALYLCASSLGQSTDTQYFGPGTRLTVL.

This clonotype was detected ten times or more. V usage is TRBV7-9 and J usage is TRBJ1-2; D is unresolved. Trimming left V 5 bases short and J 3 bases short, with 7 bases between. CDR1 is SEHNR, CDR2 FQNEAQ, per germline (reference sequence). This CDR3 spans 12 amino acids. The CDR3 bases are TGTGCCAGCAGCCAACAGTACTATGGCTACACCTTC. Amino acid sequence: CASSQQYYGYTF.

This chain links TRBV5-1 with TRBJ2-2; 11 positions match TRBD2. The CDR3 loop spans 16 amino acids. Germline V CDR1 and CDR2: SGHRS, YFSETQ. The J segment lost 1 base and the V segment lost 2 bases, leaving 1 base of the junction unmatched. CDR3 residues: CASSFGLAGNTGELFF. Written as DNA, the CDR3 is TGCGCCAGCAGCTTCGGACTAGCGGGGAACACCGGGGAGCTGTTTTTT.

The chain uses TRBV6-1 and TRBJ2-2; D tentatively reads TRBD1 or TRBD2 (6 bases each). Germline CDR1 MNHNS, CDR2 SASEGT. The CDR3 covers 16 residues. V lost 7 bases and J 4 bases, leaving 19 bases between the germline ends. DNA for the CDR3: TGTGCCAGCATCGAAAGGGGGGACATAGTCACCGGGGAGCTGTTTTTT. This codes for CASIERGDIVTGELFF.

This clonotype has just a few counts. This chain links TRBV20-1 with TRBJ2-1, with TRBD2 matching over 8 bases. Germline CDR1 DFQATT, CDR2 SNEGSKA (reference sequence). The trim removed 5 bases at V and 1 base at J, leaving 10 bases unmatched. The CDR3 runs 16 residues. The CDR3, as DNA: TGCAGTGCTCCCAGCGGGAGTTCAATTTCCTACAATGAGCAGTTCTTC. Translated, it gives CSAPSGSSISYNEQFF.

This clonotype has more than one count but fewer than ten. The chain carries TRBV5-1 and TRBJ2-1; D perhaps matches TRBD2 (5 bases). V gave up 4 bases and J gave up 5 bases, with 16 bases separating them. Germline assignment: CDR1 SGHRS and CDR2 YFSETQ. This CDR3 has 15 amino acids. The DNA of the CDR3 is TGCGCCAGCAGCAAACTAGGTCTGTCCGACAATGAGCAGTTCTTC. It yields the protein CASSKLGLSDNEQFF. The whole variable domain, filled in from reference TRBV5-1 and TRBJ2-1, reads KAGVTQTPRYLIKTRGQQVTLSCSPISGHRSVSWYQQTPGQGLQFLFEYFSETQRNKGNFPGRFSGRQFSNSRSEMNVSTLELGDSALYLCASSKLGLSDNEQFFGPGTRLTVL.